The T cell receptor (beta chain) described here comes from a study of tumor and adjacent non-tumor tissue in lung cancer. The sample holds many counts of this clonotype. Antigen unknown. A much bigger clone sits one base away, suggesting this may be a read error. TCRbeta libraries were built with three rounds of nested PCR, modified from ARM-PCR. Via MiXCR, TCRdb re-called the multiplex PCR reads, giving one row per CDR3 protein. This sample carries about 110,000 distinct CDR3 sequences, roughly 80% of them seen once, and the ten largest clones take about 40%. Study-wide points: Compared with tumor, normal lung showed significantly lower TCR diversity. Normal lung showed higher cumulative top 100 clone frequency than tumor.

No cell sorting was done before RNA was extracted from the tissue. The germline V gene has CDR1 SGHAT and CDR2 FQNNGV. Trimming cost V 0 bases and J 15 bases, with 15 bases left between them. This CDR3 region has 13 residues. Sequenced sample: lung tumor tissue. The chain uses TRBV11-2 and TRBJ2-1; a weak D match, TRBD1 (6 bases). This clonotype was sampled from a woman aged 55-69 years with non-small cell lung cancer. Written as DNA, the CDR3 is TGTGCCAGCAGCTTAGATCCACAGGGTATGCGGTTCTTC. Encoded protein: CASSLDPQGMRFF. Drawing the rest from reference TRBV11-2 and TRBJ2-1, the complete variable domain is EAGVAQSPRYKIIEKRQSVAFWCNPISGHATLYWYQQILGQGPKLLIQFQNNGVVDDSQLPKDRFSAERLKGVDSTLKIQPAKLEDSAVYLCASSLDPQGMRFFGPGTRLTVL.